This TCR beta chain was found in a study of blood T cells in healthy people across ages. The V gene lost 1 base and the J gene lost 5 bases, with 5 bases spanning the gap. The CDR3 runs to 13 residues. Germline CDR1 and CDR2: MGHDK and SYGVNS. A J-beta primer mix and a sample-barcoded 5' primer were used in a second PCR of roughly 7 to 12 cycles. Each of the samples gave a minimum of 2.5 million paired-end reads that contained CDR3. TCRdb independently ran MiXCR on the 5' RACE reads; one entry per CDR3 protein. This table has around 1,800,000 distinct CDR3 sequences, roughly two fifths appearing once.

This chain links TRBV25-1 with TRBJ1-4; D is unresolved. This receptor was taken from a human donor in good health. The source material was blood. As DNA, the CDR3 is TGTGCCAGCAGTGAATCTGCAAATGAAAAACTGTTTTTT. Translated: CASSESANEKLFF. The full variable domain, in which reference TRBV25-1 and TRBJ1-4 provide the parts outside the CDR3, is EADIYQTPRYLVIGTGKKITLECSQTMGHDKMYWYQQDPGMELHLIHYSYGVNSTEKGDLSSESTVSRIRTEHFPLTLESARPSHTSQYLCASSESANEKLFFGSGTQLSVL.